This T cell receptor (beta chain) came from a study of blood T cell repertoires in COVID-19. Clinical history reported by participants formed the basis on which cohorts were assigned. Data came from immunoSEQ multiplex PCR; TCRdb stores just in-frame clones and leaves some out. Among a few hundred thousand clones listed, 85% were seen once. Specimen: PBMCs or T cells enriched from blood (not recorded which). The source of this sequence is a middle-aged man who had recovered from COVID-19.

The CDR3 DNA follows: TGTGCCAGCAGTGCACAGGGGGCTCCAGTTGGAGGAGAGACCCAGTACTTC. Encoded protein: CASSAQGAPVGGETQYF. The V gene is TRBV2, the J gene TRBJ2-5, with 9 bases that match TRBD1. V was pared by 4 bases and J by 4 bases, with 13 bases of the junction left unmatched. CDR1 and CDR2 from the germline V gene are SNHLY and FYNNEI. The length of the CDR3 is 17 residues.